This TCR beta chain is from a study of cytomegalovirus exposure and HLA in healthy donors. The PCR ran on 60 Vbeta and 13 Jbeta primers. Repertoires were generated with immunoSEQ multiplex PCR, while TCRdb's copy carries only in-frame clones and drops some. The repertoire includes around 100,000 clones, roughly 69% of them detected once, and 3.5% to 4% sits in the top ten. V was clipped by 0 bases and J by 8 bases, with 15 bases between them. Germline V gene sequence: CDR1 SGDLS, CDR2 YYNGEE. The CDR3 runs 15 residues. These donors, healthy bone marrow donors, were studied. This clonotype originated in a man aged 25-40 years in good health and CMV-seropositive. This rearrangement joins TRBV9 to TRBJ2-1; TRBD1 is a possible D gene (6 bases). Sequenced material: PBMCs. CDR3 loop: CASSVEGEYLDEQFF. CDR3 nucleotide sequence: TGTGCCAGCAGCGTAGAGGGGGAATACCTAGATGAGCAGTTCTTC. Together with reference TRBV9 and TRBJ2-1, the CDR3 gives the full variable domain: DSGVTQTPKHLITATGQRVTLRCSPRSGDLSVYWYQQSLDQGLQFLIQYYNGEERAKGNILERFSAQQFPDLHSELNLSSLELGDSALYFCASSVEGEYLDEQFFGPGTRLTVL.